The TCR beta chain under discussion was sequenced for a study of T cell responses to AZD1222 COVID-19 vaccine. Study-wide results and limits: Spike-wide coverage was observed for vaccine-associated CD4 TCRs, with dominant responses at 160-218 and 743-854. Clonal diversity was possibly underestimated, and the donors were mostly white British, with more females. The study identified only five to seven AZD1222 recipients as seropositive at baseline.

The CDR3 runs 17 residues. V dropped 4 bases and J dropped 2 bases, with 21 bases sitting between them. TCRdb's copy holds only in-frame clones and misses some; the assay was immunoSEQ multiplex PCR. This table has approximately 190,000 clones, more than 75% appearing once. To note about this clone: Antigen specificity is unknown.

The V gene is TRBV23-1, the J gene TRBJ2-7; D is perhaps TRBD1 (5 bases). TRBV23-1 is an ORF for which the function is uncertain. The receptor's source is an adult in good health. The specimen comprised peripheral blood, sampled on day 0 of AZD1222 vaccination. DNA for the CDR3: TGCGCCAGCAGTCCCCCCAAGTGTAGGGGTGGGACCTACGAGCAGTACTTC. It yields the protein CASSPPKCRGGTYEQYF.